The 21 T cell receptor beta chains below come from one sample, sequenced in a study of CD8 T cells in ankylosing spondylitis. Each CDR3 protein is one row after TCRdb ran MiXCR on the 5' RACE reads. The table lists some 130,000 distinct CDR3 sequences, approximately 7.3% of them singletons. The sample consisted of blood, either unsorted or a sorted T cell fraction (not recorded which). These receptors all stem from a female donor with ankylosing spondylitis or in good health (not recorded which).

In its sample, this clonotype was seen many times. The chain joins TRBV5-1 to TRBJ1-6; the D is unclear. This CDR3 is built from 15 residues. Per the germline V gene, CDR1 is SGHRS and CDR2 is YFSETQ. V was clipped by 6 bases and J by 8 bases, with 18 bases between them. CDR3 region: CASTSLTVRDSPLHF. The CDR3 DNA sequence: TGCGCCAGCACCTCTTTGACGGTCCGGGATTCACCCCTCCACTTT.

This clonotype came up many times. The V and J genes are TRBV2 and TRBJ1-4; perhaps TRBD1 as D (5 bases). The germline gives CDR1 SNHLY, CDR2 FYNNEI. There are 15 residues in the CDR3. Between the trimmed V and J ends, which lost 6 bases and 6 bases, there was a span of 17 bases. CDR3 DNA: TGTGCCAGCAGACATTACGGGACTGAAGATGAAAAACTGTTTTTT. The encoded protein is CASRHYGTEDEKLFF.

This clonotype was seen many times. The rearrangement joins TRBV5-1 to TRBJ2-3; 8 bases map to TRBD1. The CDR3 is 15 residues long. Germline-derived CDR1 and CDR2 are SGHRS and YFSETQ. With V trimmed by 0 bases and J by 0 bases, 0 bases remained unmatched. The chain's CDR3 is CASSLGQGSTDTQYF. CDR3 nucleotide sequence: TGCGCCAGCAGCTTGGGACAGGGGAGCACAGATACGCAGTATTTT.

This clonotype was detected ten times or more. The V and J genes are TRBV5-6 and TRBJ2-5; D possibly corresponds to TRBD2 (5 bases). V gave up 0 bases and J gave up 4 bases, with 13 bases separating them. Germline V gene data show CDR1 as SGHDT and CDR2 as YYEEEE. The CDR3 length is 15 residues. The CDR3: CASSLGDTGGETQYF. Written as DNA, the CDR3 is TGTGCCAGCAGCTTGGGCGACACCGGAGGAGAGACCCAGTACTTC.

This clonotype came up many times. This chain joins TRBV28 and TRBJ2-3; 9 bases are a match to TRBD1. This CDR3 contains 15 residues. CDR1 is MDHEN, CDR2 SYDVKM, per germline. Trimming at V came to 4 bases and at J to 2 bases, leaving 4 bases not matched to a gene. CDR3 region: CASSSPQGATDTQYF. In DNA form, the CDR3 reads TGTGCCAGCAGTTCGCCACAGGGGGCCACAGATACGCAGTATTTT.

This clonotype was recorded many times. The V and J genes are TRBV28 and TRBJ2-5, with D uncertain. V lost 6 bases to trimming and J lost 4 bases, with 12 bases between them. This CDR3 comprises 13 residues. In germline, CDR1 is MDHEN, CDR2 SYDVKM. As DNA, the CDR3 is TGTGCCAGCAGCCCCGGAGCGCCAGAGACCCAGTACTTC. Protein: CASSPGAPETQYF.

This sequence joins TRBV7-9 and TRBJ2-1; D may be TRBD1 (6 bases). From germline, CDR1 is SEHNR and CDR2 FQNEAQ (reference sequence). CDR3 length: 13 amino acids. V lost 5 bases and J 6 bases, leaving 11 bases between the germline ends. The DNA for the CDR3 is TGTGCCAGCAGCCCGGGACAAATCAATGAGCAGTTCTTC. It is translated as CASSPGQINEQFF.

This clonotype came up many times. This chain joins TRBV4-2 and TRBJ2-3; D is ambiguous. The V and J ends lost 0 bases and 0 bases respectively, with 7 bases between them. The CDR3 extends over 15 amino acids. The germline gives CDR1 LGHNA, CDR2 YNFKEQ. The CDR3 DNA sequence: TGTGCCAGCAGCCAAGAGAGTTTGAGCACAGATACGCAGTATTTT. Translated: CASSQESLSTDTQYF.

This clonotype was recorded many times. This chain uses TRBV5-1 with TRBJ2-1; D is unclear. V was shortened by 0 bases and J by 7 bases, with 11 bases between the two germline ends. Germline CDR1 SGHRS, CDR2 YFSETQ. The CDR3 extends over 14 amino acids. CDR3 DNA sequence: TGCGCCAGCAGCTTGGAGTTATCGGCGAATGAGCAGTTCTTC. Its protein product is CASSLELSANEQFF.

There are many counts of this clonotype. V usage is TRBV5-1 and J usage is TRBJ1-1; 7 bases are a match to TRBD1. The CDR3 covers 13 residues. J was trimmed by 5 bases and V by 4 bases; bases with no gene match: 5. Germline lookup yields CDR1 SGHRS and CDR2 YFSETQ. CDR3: CASSGTGVTEAFF. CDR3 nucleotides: TGCGCCAGCAGCGGTACAGGGGTTACTGAAGCTTTCTTT.

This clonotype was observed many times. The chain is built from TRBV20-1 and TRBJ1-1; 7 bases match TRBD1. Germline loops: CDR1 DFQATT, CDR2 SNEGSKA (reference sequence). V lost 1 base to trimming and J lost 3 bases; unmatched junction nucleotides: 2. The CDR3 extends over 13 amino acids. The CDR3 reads CSARGQGDTEAFF. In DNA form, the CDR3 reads TGCAGTGCTAGAGGGCAGGGGGACACTGAAGCTTTCTTT.

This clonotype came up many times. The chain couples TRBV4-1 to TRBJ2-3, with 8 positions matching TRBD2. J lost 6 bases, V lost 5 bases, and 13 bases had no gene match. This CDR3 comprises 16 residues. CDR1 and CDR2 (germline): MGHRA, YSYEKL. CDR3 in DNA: TGCGCCAGCAGCATAACTGGGGGACTAGGGTTTGATACGCAGTATTTT. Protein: CASSITGGLGFDTQYF.

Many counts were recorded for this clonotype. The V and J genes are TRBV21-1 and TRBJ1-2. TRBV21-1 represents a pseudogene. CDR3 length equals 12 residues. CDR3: CASSNLRYGYTF. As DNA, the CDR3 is TGTGCCAGCAGCAACCTCCGTTATGGCTACACCTTC.

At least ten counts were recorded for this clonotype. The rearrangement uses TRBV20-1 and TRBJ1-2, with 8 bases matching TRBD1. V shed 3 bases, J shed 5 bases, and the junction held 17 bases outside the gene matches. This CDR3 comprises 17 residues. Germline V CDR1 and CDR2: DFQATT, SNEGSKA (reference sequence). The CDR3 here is CSASDLDRVGEDYGYTF. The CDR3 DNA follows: TGCAGTGCTAGTGATTTGGACAGGGTGGGAGAAGATTATGGCTACACCTTC.

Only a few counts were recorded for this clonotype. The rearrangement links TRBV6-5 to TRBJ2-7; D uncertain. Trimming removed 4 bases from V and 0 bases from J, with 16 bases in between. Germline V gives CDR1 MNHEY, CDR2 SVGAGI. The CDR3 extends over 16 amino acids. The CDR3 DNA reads TGTGCCAGCAGTTCTCTTGTGGGCAGAGACTCCTACGAGCAGTACTTC. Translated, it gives CASSSLVGRDSYEQYF.

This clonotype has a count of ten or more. DNA of the CDR3: TGTGCCAGCAGCTTAGCGGGCGGAGTGAACACTGAAGCTTTCTTT. Translated, it gives CASSLAGGVNTEAFF. The chain combines TRBV7-6 with TRBJ1-1; D unclear. In germline, CDR1 is SGHVS, CDR2 FNYEAQ. The CDR3 covers 15 residues. V was cut by 0 bases and J by 0 bases, with 8 bases left in between. The full variable domain, with the rest looked up from reference TRBV7-6 and TRBJ1-1, is GAGVSQSPRYKVTKRGQDVALRCDPISGHVSLYWYRQALGQGPEFLTYFNYEAQQDKSGLPNDRFSAERPEGSISTLTIQRTEQRDSAMYRCASSLAGGVNTEAFFGQGTRLTVV.

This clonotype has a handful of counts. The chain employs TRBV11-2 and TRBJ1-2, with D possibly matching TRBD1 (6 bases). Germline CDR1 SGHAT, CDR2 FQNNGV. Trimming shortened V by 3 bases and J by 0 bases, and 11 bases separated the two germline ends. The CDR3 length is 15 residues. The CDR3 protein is CASSLRTDPNYGYTF. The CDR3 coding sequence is TGTGCCAGCAGCTTGAGGACAGATCCTAACTATGGCTACACCTTC.

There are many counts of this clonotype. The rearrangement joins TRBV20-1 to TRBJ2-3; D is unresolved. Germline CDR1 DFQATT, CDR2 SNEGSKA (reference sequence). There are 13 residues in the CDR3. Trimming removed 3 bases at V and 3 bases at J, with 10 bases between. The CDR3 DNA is TGCAGTGCTAGTATTTTAGGGACAGATACGCAGTATTTT. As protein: CSASILGTDTQYF.

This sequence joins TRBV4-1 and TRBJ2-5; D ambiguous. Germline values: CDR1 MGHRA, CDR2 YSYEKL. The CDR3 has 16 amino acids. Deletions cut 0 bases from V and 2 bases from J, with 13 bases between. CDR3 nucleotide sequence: TGCGCCAGCAGCCAAGATTCCAGTTTCACACAAGAGACCCAGTACTTC. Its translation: CASSQDSSFTQETQYF.

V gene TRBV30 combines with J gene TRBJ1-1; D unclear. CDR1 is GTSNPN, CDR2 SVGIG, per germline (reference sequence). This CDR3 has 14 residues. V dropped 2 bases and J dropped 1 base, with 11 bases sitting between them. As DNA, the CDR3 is TGTGCCTGGAGTCGATCCGGTAGGAACACTGAAGCTTTCTTT. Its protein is CAWSRSGRNTEAFF.

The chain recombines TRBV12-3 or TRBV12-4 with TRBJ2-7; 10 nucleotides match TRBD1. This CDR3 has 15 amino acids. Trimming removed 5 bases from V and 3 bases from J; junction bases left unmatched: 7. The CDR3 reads CASSPRTGGLYEQYF. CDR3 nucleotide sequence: TGTGCCAGCAGTCCTCGGACAGGGGGTCTCTACGAGCAGTACTTC.